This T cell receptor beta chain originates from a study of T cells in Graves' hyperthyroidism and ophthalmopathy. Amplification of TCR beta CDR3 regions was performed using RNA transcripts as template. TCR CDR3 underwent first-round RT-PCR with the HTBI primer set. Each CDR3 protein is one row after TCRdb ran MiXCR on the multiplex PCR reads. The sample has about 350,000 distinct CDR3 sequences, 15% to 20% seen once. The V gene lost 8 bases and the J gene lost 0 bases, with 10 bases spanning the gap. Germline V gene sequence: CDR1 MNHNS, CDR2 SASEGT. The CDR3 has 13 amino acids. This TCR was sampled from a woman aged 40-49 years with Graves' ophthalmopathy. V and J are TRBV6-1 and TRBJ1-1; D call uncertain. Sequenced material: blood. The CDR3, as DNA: TGTGCCAGCCGGACTTCCATGAACACTGAAGCTTTCTTT. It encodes CASRTSMNTEAFF.